This T cell receptor beta chain was sequenced during a study of shared clonotypes between healthy human individuals. TCRdb's copy holds only in-frame clones and misses some; the assay was immunoSEQ multiplex PCR. This table has approximately 2.3 million clones, 90% to 95% appearing once. The donor population consisted of healthy HIV-negative adults with no recent acute infections or vaccinations. Everyone who donated was a Caucasian adult who lived in Nashville, Tennessee. The authors divided CD4+ cells into CD45RA+ naive and CD45RA-negative memory subsets. This CDR3 is 14 amino acids long. CDR1 and CDR2 (germline): MNHEY, SMNVEV (reference sequence). The ends were cut back, 3 bases at V and 3 bases at J, with 12 bases in the middle. This clone appeared a single time. Its target is not known. Findings of the study overall: The genetic and exposure-history diversity represented was limited by few donors.

Sequencing input: naive CD4+ T cells from PBMCs. Regarding subset: CD45RA+ positively selected. This TCR was sampled from a man aged 18-30 years in good health. Some clones in this sample may be carry-over from other donors' samples. The chain recombines TRBV27 with TRBJ2-7; the D call may be TRBD1 or TRBD2 (5 bases each). This CDR3 is CASSLLGRSYEQYF. CDR3 in DNA: TGTGCCAGCAGTTTGTTGGGACGGAGCTACGAGCAGTACTTC.